Described below is a single TCR beta chain sequence and its context. Antigen specificity is unknown. The data are from a study of T cell responses to AZD1222 COVID-19 vaccine. TCRdb's copy holds only in-frame clones and misses some; the assay was immunoSEQ multiplex PCR. The sample holds about 120,000 clones, about 90% seen once. Study-wide points: Recipients of AZD1222 seropositive at baseline numbered only 6 or 7. Spike-specific TCR breadth and depth grew following two AZD1222 doses. Repertoires were obtained solely post-peak T cell response.

The length of the CDR3 is 13 residues. The ends were cut back, 2 bases at V and 5 bases at J, with 9 bases in the middle. CDR1 MNHEY and CDR2 SVGAGI come from the germline V gene. Second-dose groups at about 4 or about 12 weeks were pooled. The rearrangement links TRBV6-5 to TRBJ1-1, with a possible D match to TRBD1 (6 bases). The clonotype was recovered from an adult who received the AZD1222 COVID-19 vaccine. Sequencing used peripheral blood, obtained 28 days after the second AZD1222 dose. DNA for the CDR3: TGTGCCAGCAGTTACGAAGGGGGGACTGAAGCTTTCTTT. Translated, it gives CASSYEGGTEAFF.